This TCR beta chain was sequenced during a study of cytomegalovirus exposure and HLA in healthy donors. Trimming pared 3 bases from V and 4 bases from J, leaving 9 bases between. This CDR3 is 13 amino acids long. The germline V gene encodes CDR1 MDHEN and CDR2 SYDVKM. Concerning this clone itself: The antigen remains unidentified.

Use of 60 Vbeta and 13 Jbeta primers characterized the PCR. In the source study's methods: Unique TCR beta chains totaled 80 million to 100 million in a later count, with roughly 10 million of them shared. The method was immunoSEQ multiplex PCR; TCRdb's version includes in-frame clones alone and lacks a portion of them. V and J calls and clone size come straight from that table; D and trimming were deduced from the DNA. The specimen's table records approximately 96,000 clones. Study-wide results and limits: In a later analysis, across HLA loci, associated TCR counts were highest for DRB1, lowest for HLA-C.

This TCR was sampled from a girl aged 10 to 17 in good health and CMV-seropositive. Sequencing was performed on PBMCs. This chain joins TRBV28 and TRBJ1-2; D call uncertain. DNA for the CDR3: TGTGCCAGCAGTTTTTCACAGAGCTATGGCTACACCTTC. Protein sequence: CASSFSQSYGYTF.